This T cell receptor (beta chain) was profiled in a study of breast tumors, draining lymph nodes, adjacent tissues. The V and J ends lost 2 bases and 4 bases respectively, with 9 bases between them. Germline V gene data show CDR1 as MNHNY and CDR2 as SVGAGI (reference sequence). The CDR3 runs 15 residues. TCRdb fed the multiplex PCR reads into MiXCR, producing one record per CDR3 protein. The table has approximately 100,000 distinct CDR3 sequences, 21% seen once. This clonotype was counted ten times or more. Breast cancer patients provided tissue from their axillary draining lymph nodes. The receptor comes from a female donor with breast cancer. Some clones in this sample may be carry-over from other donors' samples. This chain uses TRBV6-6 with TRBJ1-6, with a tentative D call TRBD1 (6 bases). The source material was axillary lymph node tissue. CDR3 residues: CASSYPGQYNSPLHF. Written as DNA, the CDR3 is TGTGCCAGCAGTTACCCGGGACAATATAATTCACCCCTCCACTTT.